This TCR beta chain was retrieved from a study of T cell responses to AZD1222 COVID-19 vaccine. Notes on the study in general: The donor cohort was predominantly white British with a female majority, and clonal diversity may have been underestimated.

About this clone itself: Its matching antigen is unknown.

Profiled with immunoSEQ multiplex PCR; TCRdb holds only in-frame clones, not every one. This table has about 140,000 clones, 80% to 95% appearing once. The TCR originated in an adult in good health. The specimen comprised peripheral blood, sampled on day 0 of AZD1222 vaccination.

This CDR3 is CATSDLRQGNIQYF. As DNA, the CDR3 is TGTGCCACCAGTGATTTGCGTCAGGGAAACATTCAGTACTTC. This chain joins TRBV24-1 and TRBJ2-4; D is perhaps TRBD1 (5 bases). Germline CDR1 and CDR2: KGHDR and SFDVKD. The CDR3 is 14 amino acids. The V and J ends lost 0 bases and 6 bases respectively, with 8 bases between them.